What follows are 21 T cell receptor beta chains derived from one specimen sequenced in a study of blood T cell repertoires in COVID-19. Repertoires were generated with immunoSEQ multiplex PCR, while TCRdb's copy carries only in-frame clones and drops some. The sample contains 260,000 or so clones, roughly 82% of which appear only once. The sample taken for sequencing was peripheral blood. The receptor source for this set is an older woman with acute or convalescent COVID-19.

The CDR3 DNA sequence: TGTGCCAGCGGGAGGGAAAGCACCGGGGAGCTGTTTTTT. It codes for CASGRESTGELFF. The chain has TRBV2 and TRBJ2-2; TRBD2 matches 7 bases. Trimming cost V 8 bases and J 4 bases; bases outside gene matches: 4. The CDR3 contains 13 residues. Germline V gene data show CDR1 as SNHLY and CDR2 as FYNNEI.

V gene TRBV3-1 (or the pseudogene TRBV3-2) combines with J gene TRBJ2-7, with D perhaps matching TRBD1 (5 bases). Germline V gives CDR1 LGHDT, CDR2 YNNKEL (reference sequence). The CDR3 contains 15 residues. V lost 1 base and J lost 4, with 14 bases in between. This CDR3 reads CASSQVSGMGYEQYF. The CDR3, as DNA: TGTGCCAGCAGCCAAGTTTCAGGGATGGGGTACGAGCAGTACTTC.

The chain's CDR3 is CASRPPSRAGGYNEQFF. CDR3 in DNA: TGCGCCAGCAGGCCTCCAAGTCGTGCAGGGGGTTACAATGAGCAGTTCTTC. V gene TRBV4-1 combines with J gene TRBJ2-1; 7 bases are a match to TRBD1. The CDR3 has 17 residues. V shed 6 bases and J 4 bases; nucleotides not matched to a gene: 15. Germline CDR1 MGHRA, CDR2 YSYEKL.

The chain recombines TRBV11-3 with TRBJ1-1, with unresolved D. V was shortened by 2 bases and J by 7 bases, with 11 bases between the two germline ends. CDR3 size: 13 residues. Germline V CDR1 and CDR2: SGHNT, YENEEA. The CDR3 sequence is CASSLSPTYEAFF. DNA of the CDR3: TGTGCCAGCAGCTTATCCCCTACGTATGAAGCTTTCTTT.

The chain joins TRBV4-1 to TRBJ2-5; 11 bases map to TRBD2. J lost 1 base, V lost 0 bases, and 4 bases had no gene match. The CDR3 has 17 residues. The germline gives CDR1 MGHRA, CDR2 YSYEKL. The CDR3 spells CASSQDHLAGGQETQYF. The CDR3 DNA follows: TGCGCCAGCAGCCAAGATCATCTAGCGGGGGGCCAAGAGACCCAGTACTTC.

The chain has TRBV2 and TRBJ1-2; D gene ambiguous. CDR3 length: 15 amino acids. Trimming stripped 2 bases from V and 1 base from J, with 11 bases between. The germline gives CDR1 SNHLY, CDR2 FYNNEI. In nucleotides, the CDR3 is TGTGCCAGCAGTGAAACGCTCGGAGGTAACTATGGCTACACCTTC. The encoded protein is CASSETLGGNYGYTF.

V gene TRBV4-2 combines with J gene TRBJ2-3; no definite D call. Germline V gene data show CDR1 as LGHNA and CDR2 as YNFKEQ. The CDR3 has 16 residues. Trimming took off 0 bases at V and 4 bases at J, with 14 bases between the two ends. CDR3 in amino acids: CASSQEPDIASDTQYF. In DNA form, the CDR3 reads TGTGCCAGCAGCCAAGAGCCGGATATAGCCTCAGATACGCAGTATTTT.

This rearrangement joins TRBV7-9 to TRBJ1-2; TRBD1 agrees at 11 bases. J gave up 6 bases and V 0 bases, and 3 bases lay outside the gene matches. The CDR3 runs to 15 residues. Germline-derived CDR1 and CDR2 are SEHNR and FQNEAQ (reference sequence). The CDR3 DNA reads TGTGCCAGCAGCTTAGCGGGGACAGGGGGTCATGGCTACACCTTC. Amino acids: CASSLAGTGGHGYTF.

The gene calls are TRBV29-1 and TRBJ1-1; D is perhaps TRBD1 (6 bases). CDR3 size: 12 residues. The germline CDR1 and CDR2 sequences are SQVTM and ANQGSEA. Trimming removed 5 bases at V and 1 base at J, with 8 bases between. The CDR3 DNA is TGCAGCGTTCCGGACAGGAACACTGAAGCTTTCTTT. Protein sequence: CSVPDRNTEAFF.

CDR3 DNA: TGTGCCAGTAGCCGTGATACCGCAGGGGACAGGACCCAGCATTTT. The encoded protein is CASSRDTAGDRTQHF. The V and J genes are TRBV19 and TRBJ1-5; 8 positions match TRBD1. This CDR3 spans 15 amino acids. After removal of 6 bases from V and 11 bases from J, the junction contained 15 bases not matched to a gene. Germline lookup yields CDR1 LNHDA and CDR2 SQIVND (reference sequence).

The chain carries TRBV7-9 and TRBJ1-2; TRBD1 matches at 7 bases. The CDR3 runs 15 residues. Germline CDR1 SEHNR, CDR2 FQNEAQ (reference sequence). V trimming: 3 bases; J trimming: 4 bases; junction bases outside the gene matches: 8. CDR3 sequence reads: CASSFTGVVGYGYTF. Written as DNA, the CDR3 is TGTGCCAGCAGCTTCACAGGGGTAGTTGGCTATGGCTACACCTTC. The complete variable domain, with remaining parts taken from reference TRBV7-9 and TRBJ1-2, reads DTGVSQNPRHKITKRGQNVTFRCDPISEHNRLYWYRQTLGQGPEFLTYFQNEAQLEKSRLLSDRFSAERPKGSFSTLEIQRTEQGDSAMYLCASSFTGVVGYGYTFGSGTRLTVV.

The chain uses TRBV5-6 and TRBJ1-2; D possibly corresponds to TRBD1 (5 bases). Germline V gives CDR1 SGHDT, CDR2 YYEEEE. V gave up 0 bases and J gave up 1 base, with 7 bases separating them. This CDR3 has 14 residues. This CDR3 reads CASSLAGFNYGYTF. CDR3 DNA sequence: TGTGCCAGCAGCTTGGCAGGGTTTAACTATGGCTACACCTTC.

CDR3 nucleotides: TGTGCCAGCAGCTTACAGGGGGCGAACACTGAAGCTTTCTTT. As protein: CASSLQGANTEAFF. This chain joins TRBV6-5 and TRBJ1-1; the match to TRBD1 covers 9 bases. CDR3 length equals 14 residues. After removal of 6 bases from V and 1 base from J, the junction contained 3 bases not matched to a gene. The germline V gene encodes CDR1 MNHEY and CDR2 SVGAGI.

The rearrangement links TRBV5-1 to TRBJ2-7, with TRBD2 identical over 9 bases. V lost 0 bases and J lost 5; bases outside the gene matches: 6. This CDR3 is built from 15 residues. Germline lookup yields CDR1 SGHRS and CDR2 YFSETQ. The CDR3, as DNA: TGCGCCAGCAGCTTGGAAGAAGCGGGGGGCCACGAGCAGTACTTC. Its translation is CASSLEEAGGHEQYF.

J is TRBJ1-2 and V is TRBV28, with TRBD1 matching over 9 bases. CDR1 is MDHEN, CDR2 SYDVKM, per germline. After removal of 3 bases from V and 6 bases from J, the junction contained 11 bases not matched to a gene. This CDR3 is 16 amino acids long. The DNA for the CDR3 is TGTGCCAGCAGTTTTTCGGGGACAGGGTTTTTCGATGGCTACACCTTC. Its translation is CASSFSGTGFFDGYTF.

This chain uses TRBV5-6 with TRBJ1-5, with TRBD1 as a possible D gene (5 bases). The CDR3 sequence is 14 residues long. V lost 2 bases, J lost 5 bases, and 11 bases lay in between. Germline CDR1 reads SGHDT; CDR2 reads YYEEEE. The CDR3 region is CASSFGQGDQPQHF. In DNA, the CDR3 is TGTGCCAGCAGCTTTGGTCAGGGTGATCAGCCCCAGCATTTT. Complete variable domain (other parts from reference TRBV5-6 and TRBJ1-5): DAGVTQSPTHLIKTRGQQVTLRCSPKSGHDTVSWYQQALGQGPQFIFQYYEEEERQRGNFPDRFSGHQFPNYSSELNVNALLLGDSALYLCASSFGQGDQPQHFGDGTRLSIL.

This clone was observed at least ten times. The chain links TRBV5-8 to TRBJ2-3, with a possible D match to TRBD2 (6 bases). The CDR3 loop spans 15 amino acids. Germline values: CDR1 SGHTS, CDR2 YDEGEE. Trimming shortened V by 0 bases and J by 3 bases, and 11 bases separated the two germline ends. The CDR3 nucleotides are TGTGCCAGCAGCTTGGGACGGGGAGGTACAGATACGCAGTATTTT. It encodes CASSLGRGGTDTQYF.

The count of this clone is one. The V call is TRBV15, the J call TRBJ1-5; 7 bases map to TRBD1. The CDR3 is 16 amino acids. V was clipped by 1 base and J by 0 bases; unmatched bases: 3. Germline CDR1 and CDR2: LNHNV and YYDKDF (reference sequence). CDR3 protein: CATSRVGTDSNQPQHF. In nucleotides, the CDR3 is TGTGCCACCAGCAGAGTAGGGACAGATAGCAATCAGCCCCAGCATTTT.

This clone came up once. This chain uses TRBV7-2 with TRBJ1-2; 12 bases fit TRBD1. Germline V CDR1 and CDR2: SGHTA, FQGNSA. The CDR3 extends over 15 amino acids. V lost 4 bases to trimming and J lost 5 bases; unmatched junction nucleotides: 5. The CDR3 region is CASSWGTGGRYGYTF. CDR3 sequence (DNA): TGTGCCAGCAGCTGGGGGACAGGGGGCCGGTATGGCTACACCTTC.

The CDR3 DNA is TGTGCCAGCAGCCCGACCACGCACCAGATCAGGGGGGCGGGGCAGCCCCAGCATTTT. Translated: CASSPTTHQIRGAGQPQHF. The chain recombines TRBV6-4 with TRBJ1-5; 7 bases fit TRBD1. J was trimmed by 7 bases and V by 6 bases; bases with no gene match: 24. The CDR3 consists of 19 residues. Germline CDR1 and CDR2: MRHNA and SNTAGT.

The CDR3 is CSVGPTGGGGYTF. In DNA form, the CDR3 reads TGCAGCGTTGGTCCGACAGGGGGCGGTGGCTACACCTTC. V usage is TRBV29-1 and J usage is TRBJ1-2; 10 nucleotides line up with TRBD1. Trimming at V came to 4 bases and at J to 7 bases, leaving 6 bases not matched to a gene. CDR3 length: 13 amino acids. Germline V gene data show CDR1 as SQVTM and CDR2 as ANQGSEA.